The rows below give T cell receptor beta chains drawn from one sample of a study of blood T cell repertoires in COVID-19. Clones were sequenced by immunoSEQ multiplex PCR, and TCRdb holds only the in-frame ones, with some missing. The data show 210,000 or so clones, 70% to 90% seen once. Sequenced input: peripheral blood. The source is a woman under 30 who had recovered from COVID-19. The CDR3 runs from the conserved cysteine through the conserved F or W. D genes are given only for firm matches. For some rows the clone size is stated as once, few or many, or as a class when expanded; others skip it.

TGTGCCTGGAGTAGAAAGAACAGGCTGAACACTGAAGCTTTCTTT | CAWSRKNRLNTEAFF | . | TRBJ1-1 | . | TRBV30
TGTGCCAGCAGCTCTTCCCTTTACAGGGCATCTAGCACAGATACGCAGTATTTT | CASSSSLYRASSTDTQYF | . | TRBJ2-3 | . | TRBV7-2
TGTGCCAGCAGCTTCGGCGGGCTCTACGAGCAGTACTTC | CASSFGGLYEQYF | . | TRBJ2-7 | . | TRBV7-9
TGCGCCAGCAGCCAAGTTACAGAAATGAACACTGAAGCTTTCTTT | CASSQVTEMNTEAFF | . | TRBJ1-1 | . | TRBV4-3
TGTGCCAGTAGTCCGTGGACAGGGACCACTGAAGCTTTCTTT | CASSPWTGTTEAFF | TRBD1 | TRBJ1-1 | few | TRBV19
TGTGCCAGTAGGGGGACAGCAATTAACACTGAAGCTTTCTTT | CASRGTAINTEAFF | TRBD1 | TRBJ1-1 | . | TRBV19
TGTGCCAGCAGCCCCGACAGGGACGAGACCCAGTACTTC | CASSPDRDETQYF | TRBD1 | TRBJ2-5 | . | TRBV7-8
TGCGCCAGCAGCCGTAGACAGGGAATGAACACTGAAGCTTTCTTT | CASSRRQGMNTEAFF | TRBD1 | TRBJ1-1 | . | TRBV5-1
TGTGCCAGTAGTCGAAATCCGGGGGCCAGGGGGATCTATGGCTACACCTTC | CASSRNPGARGIYGYTF | TRBD1 | TRBJ1-2 | . | TRBV19
TGTGCCAGCAGTCTCCAGCGCGCGAAACAAGAGACCCAGTACTTC | CASSLQRAKQETQYF | . | TRBJ2-5 | once | TRBV6-5
TGTGCCAGCAGCTTAGACGGCAGGGGTTACGAGCAGTACTTC | CASSLDGRGYEQYF | . | TRBJ2-7 | . | TRBV7-9
TGTGCCAGCAGCTTGGGTAGCAGGGGTTTTCCAGATACGCAGTATTTT | CASSLGSRGFPDTQYF | . | TRBJ2-3 | . | TRBV7-6
TGTGCCAGCAGGACTAGCGGGGGCTACGAGCAGTACTTC | CASRTSGGYEQYF | TRBD2 | TRBJ2-7 | . | TRBV6-5
TGTGCCAGCAGCTCAGGACAGGGGGCGCGGAGGGTCTATGGCTACACCTTC | CASSSGQGARRVYGYTF | TRBD1 | TRBJ1-2 | . | TRBV7-2
TGTGCCAGCAGTTTATCCCTGACCCTAGCATTCGATACGCAGTATTTT | CASSLSLTLAFDTQYF | . | TRBJ2-3 | few | TRBV27
TGTGCCAGCAGTTGGCGACAGGACACCGGGGAGCTGTTTTTT | CASSWRQDTGELFF | . | TRBJ2-2 | . | TRBV27
TGTGCCTGGAAGTGGGTCCCAACTTCTTCCGGACAGGGAGCTAACTATGGCTACACCTTC | CAWKWVPTSSGQGANYGYTF | TRBD1 | TRBJ1-2 | few | TRBV30
TGTGCCAGTTCTCGGATAGCGATCTCCTACAATGAGCAGTTCTTC | CASSRIAISYNEQFF | . | TRBJ2-1 | . | TRBV19
TGTGCCAGCAGGCTAGCGGGACTAGGCGAGCAGTACTTC | CASRLAGLGEQYF | TRBD2 | TRBJ2-7 | . | TRBV28
TGTGCCAGCAGTTACGCCCCAGGCCTGAGCGAGCAGTACTTC | CASSYAPGLSEQYF | . | TRBJ2-7 | . | TRBV6-2/TRBV6-3